This T cell receptor beta chain was found in a study of OX40 agonist ivuxolimab in advanced cancers. This clone has only a few counts. The data were produced by immunoSEQ multiplex PCR, yet TCRdb's version contains in-frame clones alone and is incomplete. The sample yields around 92,000 clones, about 80% seen once. The source is an adult with an advanced solid tumor such as melanoma, head and neck, liver or kidney cancer. The starting material was CD4+ or CD8+ T cells sorted from blood, obtained in a trial of the OX40 agonist ivuxolimab.

For the CDR3, the DNA is TGTGCCAGCAGCGCCTCGGGGCGGTTTGAAGCTTTCTTT. Protein sequence: CASSASGRFEAFF. This chain connects TRBV25-1 to TRBJ1-1, with D possibly matching TRBD1 (5 bases). The CDR3 is 13 amino acids. Germline-derived CDR1 and CDR2 are MGHDK and SYGVNS. Trimming pared 6 bases from V and 7 bases from J, leaving 15 bases between.